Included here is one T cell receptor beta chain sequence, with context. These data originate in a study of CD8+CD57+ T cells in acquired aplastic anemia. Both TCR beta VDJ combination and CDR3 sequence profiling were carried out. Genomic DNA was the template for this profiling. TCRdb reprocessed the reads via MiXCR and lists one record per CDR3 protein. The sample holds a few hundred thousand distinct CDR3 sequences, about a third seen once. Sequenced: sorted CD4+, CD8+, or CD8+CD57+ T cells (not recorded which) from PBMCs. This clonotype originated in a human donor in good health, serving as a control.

CDR3 loop: CASSQGPQGAKNIQYF. As DNA, the CDR3 is TGCGCCAGCAGCCAAGGCCCACAGGGAGCCAAAAACATTCAGTACTTC. The rearrangement joins TRBV4-1 to TRBJ2-4; D is perhaps TRBD1 (6 bases). Per the germline V gene, CDR1 is MGHRA and CDR2 is YSYEKL. Trimming shortened V by 1 base and J by 0 bases, and 10 bases separated the two germline ends. This CDR3 comprises 16 residues.